This TCR beta chain was found in a study of human T cells and chemical hapten exposure listed by TCRdb under 2021. Background on the whole study: For sensitization, 2% DPC in acetone was applied to a 2 cm by 2 cm area of upper inner arm skin. Throughout the study period of around 25 weeks, patients also received therapeutic DPC doses to the scalp every week. Patch testing was done on the upper back using Finn chambers containing 0.01% DPC, and results were scored after 6 days according to International Contact Dermatitis Research Group standards. The patient cohort, mostly female, included alopecia areata with under or over 50% scalp involvement, alopecia totalis and alopecia universalis. Libraries were pooled for sequencing, and per-sample TCR yields varied mainly because of small differences in library volumes within the pool. The study tracked peripheral blood TCR repertoire changes in vivo during primary and secondary sensitization to the hapten diphenylcyclopropenone (DPC) in alopecia patients. Blood samples were taken from patients before sensitization (week 0) and then at 2, 6 and about 24 weeks after DPC sensitization. Some 29 alopecia patients gave blood for TCR sequencing at one to four time points (pre-sensitization, 2, 6 and 24 weeks). The study at large found these results: DPC sensitization did not change how many TCRs were above 1 in 1000 frequency, and no evidence was found of alterations in global repertoire structure. The number of PT1 expanded TCRs positively correlated with patch test score, significant at thresholds 8, 16 and 32 but not 4. Because every patient had alopecia, a presumed autoimmune disease, the patients' immune response might differ from that of healthy individuals. Expanded TCRs formed significantly more large CDR3 similarity clusters than pre-sensitization or healthy control sets, consistent with antigen-driven responses. Repeated subsampling changed both the strength of the expansion versus patch-test correlation and the threshold at which the correlation became significant.

From the germline V gene, CDR1 is SGHDN and CDR2 is FVKESK. The CDR3 runs 13 amino acids, cysteine and phenylalanine included. Only the CDR3 DNA stays, 39 bases, in frame from base 1. Trimming at the junction amounts to 6 bases on V and 10 bases on J, and the germline ends lie 16 bases apart. The time point label, as the study defines it: pre-sensitization, week 0. Read against the paper, the sample's treatment or condition label means: therapeutic diphenylcyclopropenone sensitization with weekly scalp DPC. At every patch-test visit, the blood draw took place before the patch test was put on. Eligible patients were aged 18 to 70, diagnosed with alopecia, deemed suitable for DPC therapy, and excluded if pregnant. Total RNA was isolated from unfractionated whole blood collected in Tempus Blood RNA tubes. In regard to this clonotype: Its antigen remains undetermined. No clone much larger than this one lies a single base away; base qualities are absent.

Library prep was done by RACE. The sequencing machine was a NextSeq 500. During library preparation, unique molecular identifiers were attached to individual cDNA molecules so that TCRs could be counted quantitatively and reproducibly. For every blood RNA sample, sequencing covered both the TCR alpha and TCR beta chains. As for how the authors treated the data: A median of about 100,000 TCRs per sample was observed, with a range of 23,224 to 690,600. The Decombinator software suite was used to annotate V, J and CDR3 in the TCR reads. For PS versus PT1 abundance plots, all samples were subsampled to the same number of TCRs (28,000). TCRs were defined as expanded if absent before sensitization and observed at least eight times at the 2-week time point. In TCRdb, the public reads were trimmed at Q25 with fastp and aligned with MiXCR, with productive beta chains retained. Entries are consolidated by CDR3 protein sequence, retaining the most common genes and DNA. These V and J calls derive from TCRdb rather than the authors' analysis. Within this sample are more than 250,000 distinct CDR3 sequences, with 7% to 10% of them counted one time only. In total, the top ten clones hold about 2.5% of the sample.

The chain joins TRBV14 to TRBJ2-1, with a tentative D gene TRBD2 over 6 matching bases. This sample comprised whole blood, obtained in connection with sensitization to the hapten diphenylcyclopropenone (DPC). The clonotype was recovered from a woman aged 40 to 50 with alopecia areata. Some clones in this sample may be carry-over from other donors' samples. The DNA sequence is given as TGTGCCAGCAGGCGGAGCGGGCCCGGGGAGCAGTTCTTC. This sequence encodes CASRRSGPGEQFF.